This T cell receptor (beta chain) was sequenced for a study of technical replicates of blood from a few donors. TCRdb keeps only in-frame clones here, not all; method: immunoSEQ multiplex PCR. The data contain about 75,000 clones, about nine tenths of them seen just once; the ten biggest clones take up under 0.45%. This sequence was found in a human donor in good health. Some clones in this sample may be carry-over from other donors' samples. Material for sequencing was T cells isolated from PBMCs.

The DNA for the CDR3 is TGCGCCAGCAGCTTAAGGGGACAGGGGGAAGGAGAGCAGTACTTC. Amino acids: CASSLRGQGEGEQYF. V usage is TRBV5-1 and J usage is TRBJ2-7; 11 bases align to TRBD1. Germline trimming cut 2 bases from V and 7 bases from J; bases unmatched to any gene: 8. The V gene's germline CDR1 is SGHRS and CDR2 YFSETQ. This CDR3 has 15 residues.